This T cell receptor beta chain was sequenced in a study of cytomegalovirus exposure and HLA in healthy donors. The wider study: Caucasian-associated ancestry cluster membership applied to around 80% of nearly 400 genotyped donors.

The germline V gene has CDR1 MRHNA and CDR2 SNTAGT. CDR3 length: 15 amino acids. Deletions cut 0 bases from V and 7 bases from J, with 12 bases between. Although they were nominally healthy when sampled, donors likely had unrecorded immune exposures. Primers included in the PCR were 60 Vbeta and 13 Jbeta primers. The table came from immunoSEQ multiplex PCR; TCRdb's copy has only in-frame clones and leaves some out. The sample table includes some 140,000 clones. This TCR was recovered from a woman in her sixties or seventies in good health and CMV-seronegative. This rearrangement joins TRBV6-4 to TRBJ1-4; perhaps TRBD1 as D (6 bases). Sequencing input: PBMCs. CDR3 loop: CASSDSRGQTEKLFF. Written as DNA, the CDR3 is TGTGCCAGCAGTGACTCCCGGGGACAAACTGAAAAACTGTTTTTT.